The 8 T cell receptor beta chains listed next were all sequenced from one sample in a study of blood T cells in healthy people across ages. A second PCR of roughly 7 to 11 cycles used a sample-barcoded 5' primer and a J-beta primer mix. MiXCR, run by TCRdb on the 5' RACE reads, gives a single entry per CDR3 protein. The sample consists of about 1.6 million distinct CDR3 sequences, about 35% of them appearing once. Input material: blood. These receptors all come from a woman between 25 and 40 years old in good health.

Many counts were recorded for this clonotype. A junction boundary mismatches the germline segment, possibly from a read error. The rearrangement joins TRBV4-1 to TRBJ2-3; the D is unclear. Germline CDR1 and CDR2: MGHRA and YSYEKL. The CDR3 is 12 amino acids. In DNA form, the CDR3 reads TGTGCCAGCAGCTCCCAGGCAGATACGCAGTATTTT. This encodes CASSSQADTQYF.

Points on this clonotype: One end of the junction fails to match germline, which may point to a read error. The J gene is TRBJ2-7, the V gene TRBV24-1, with 13 nucleotides matching TRBD2. The tail of the sequence fits TRBJ2-5 better, so the J call may be wrong. This CDR3 region has 16 residues. CDR1 and CDR2 from the germline V gene are KGHDR and SFDVKD. The CDR3 protein is CTTSGSLAGGRETQYF. The CDR3 nucleotides read TGTACCACCAGTGGCTCACTAGCGGGAGGGCGAGAGACCCAGTACTTC.

This clonotype was seen just once. This chain connects TRBV9 to TRBJ2-1, with D perhaps assigned TRBD1 or TRBD2 (5 bases each). The V end lost 0 bases, the J end lost 8 bases, and 18 bases lay between the germline ends. This CDR3 has 16 residues. The germline V gene has CDR1 SGDLS and CDR2 YYNGEE. DNA for the CDR3: TGTGCCAGCAGCGTAGGAGCCGGGACGCCGTCAGATGAGCAGTTCTTC. Encoded protein: CASSVGAGTPSDEQFF.

This clonotype was detected many times. The CDR3 loop reads CAISERQLDGYTF. The CDR3 DNA reads TGTGCCATCAGTGAGCGGCAGTTGGATGGCTACACCTTC. The rearrangement joins TRBV10-3 to TRBJ1-2; no reliable D call. The CDR3 is 13 amino acids. CDR1 ENHRY and CDR2 SYGVKD come from the germline V gene. The V and J ends lost 2 bases and 6 bases respectively, with 10 bases between them.

The sample holds a few counts of this clonotype. The chain recombines TRBV27 with TRBJ1-2; 9 nucleotides match TRBD1. V dropped 5 bases and J dropped 1; count of bases not matched to a gene: 5. The CDR3 length is 15 residues. Germline lookup yields CDR1 MNHEY and CDR2 SMNVEV (reference sequence). The chain's CDR3 is CASSIYRGHNYGYTF. CDR3 coding DNA: TGTGCCAGCAGTATTTACAGGGGGCATAACTATGGCTACACCTTC.

This clonotype has only a few counts. The rearrangement joins TRBV28 to TRBJ1-2; no reliable D call. Trimming took off 10 bases at V and 7 bases at J, with 25 bases between the two ends. The CDR3 contains 15 residues. Germline CDR1 is MDHEN and CDR2 is SYDVKM. The CDR3 spells CAIPGKDRSSGGYTF. For the CDR3, the DNA is TGTGCCATCCCAGGCAAGGACCGTTCCTCCGGTGGCTACACCTTC.

The chain joins TRBV20-1 to TRBJ2-1, with TRBD2 matching over 10 bases. Trimming took 5 bases from V and 3 from J; bases not matched to a gene: 7. The germline gives CDR1 DFQATT, CDR2 SNEGSKA (reference sequence). The CDR3 totals 15 residues. The CDR3 reads CSAPLAGAIYNEQFF. For the CDR3, the DNA is TGCAGTGCTCCCCTAGCGGGGGCTATCTACAATGAGCAGTTCTTC.

The CDR3 nucleotides are TGTGCCAGCAGCCAAGATCCCGACAATACCTATGGCTACACCTTC. Protein product: CASSQDPDNTYGYTF. V gene TRBV3-1 combines with J gene TRBJ1-2; no clear D. Trimming shortened V by 0 bases and J by 4 bases, and 12 bases separated the two germline ends. Per the germline V gene, CDR1 is LGHDT and CDR2 is YNNKEL (reference sequence). This CDR3 is built from 15 residues.